Below, one T cell receptor beta chain is given with its context. The source of the sample is a study of CD8+ T cells in alopecia areata. Background on the study: Treated patients were given 5 to 10 mg oral tofacitinib twice daily.

Treatment defined: oral pan-JAK inhibitor, 5-10 mg twice daily. Germline-derived CDR1 and CDR2 are SGHDT and YYEEEE. Losses at the gene ends were 4 bases for V and 4 bases for J; bases not matched to a gene: 11. This CDR3 has 15 residues. Sequencing relied on a cDNA template that was reverse transcribed from extracted RNA. Using immunoSEQ multiplex PCR, the repertoire was profiled, and TCRdb retains in-frame clones only, with some absent. The data hold roughly 210,000 clones, with approximately 47% observed a single time. This sample comprised CD4+ T cells sorted from blood, obtained around week 36, from a patient treated with tofacitinib. The clonotype was recovered from a human donor with alopecia areata. V usage is TRBV5-6 and J usage is TRBJ2-7; 7 bases line up with TRBD1. In DNA, the CDR3 is TGTGCCAGCAGCCCACAGACAGGGATACTATACGAGCAGTACTTC. The encoded protein is CASSPQTGILYEQYF.